This TCR beta chain was captured by sequencing in a study of T cell responses to AZD1222 COVID-19 vaccine. The V gene's germline CDR1 is LNHDA and CDR2 SQIVND (reference sequence). V shed 4 bases and J shed 3 bases, with 15 bases lying between them. This CDR3 spans 15 amino acids. Only in-frame clones appear in the TCRdb table, and some are missing; sequencing was by immunoSEQ multiplex PCR. The table includes fewer than 150,000 clones, about nine tenths detected once. The receptor was derived from an adult in good health. This sequence joins TRBV19 and TRBJ1-2; D is ambiguous. This material consisted of peripheral blood, taken on day 0 of AZD1222 vaccination. CDR3 in DNA: TGTGCCAGTAGTACCCCGGAGCTTTGGGACTATGGCTACACCTTC. Translated, it gives CASSTPELWDYGYTF. Using reference TRBV19 and TRBJ1-2 for the parts outside the CDR3, the full variable domain is DGGITQSPKYLFRKEGQNVTLSCEQNLNHDAMYWYRQDPGQGLRLIYYSQIVNDFQKGDIAEGYSVSREKKESFPLTVTSAQKNPTAFYLCASSTPELWDYGYTFGSGTRLTVV.